A single sample gave rise to the 6 T cell receptor beta chains below, sequenced in a study of breast tumors, draining lymph nodes, adjacent tissues. The lymph nodes were axillary draining lymph nodes from breast cancer patients. TCRdb reprocessed the multiplex PCR reads via MiXCR and lists one record per CDR3 protein. This sample carries roughly 110,000 distinct CDR3 sequences, more than 25% of them seen once, and the ten largest clones take approximately 5.4%. Sequencing used axillary lymph node tissue. These TCRs come from a female donor with breast cancer. Some clones in this sample may be carry-over from other donors' samples.

The V gene is TRBV7-2, the J gene TRBJ1-2; 8 positions agree with TRBD1. CDR1 is SGHTA and CDR2 is FQGNSA in the germline V gene. CDR3 length equals 13 residues. J gave up 10 bases and V 1 base, and 5 bases lay outside the gene matches. DNA for the CDR3: TGTGCCAGCAGCTTAGGGGGACAGGTCGCCTACACCTTC. It yields the protein CASSLGGQVAYTF.

This clonotype showed up many times. V gene TRBV5-6 combines with J gene TRBJ1-3; 8 nucleotides line up with TRBD1. The ends lost 4 bases at V and 5 bases at J; junction bases unmatched: 5. There are 14 residues in the CDR3. Per germline, CDR1 SGHDT and CDR2 YYEEEE. The CDR3 loop reads CASSGTGARNTIYF. Written as DNA, the CDR3 is TGTGCCAGCAGCGGGACAGGAGCAAGAAACACCATATATTTT.

Comment on this clonotype: This is likely a read error, given that the CDR3 carries no conserved phenylalanine or tryptophan at its end. The DNA is left out, because the CDR3 cannot be placed on it with certainty; the CDR3 is given as TCRdb lists it. This rearrangement joins TRBV7-9 to TRBJ2-7; TRBD2, the D gene given by the table, was not confirmed from the DNA. Per germline, CDR1 SEHNR and CDR2 FQNEAQ (reference sequence). The CDR3 sequence runs 14 residues, both termini included. The CDR3: CASSFRLAAYEQHL.

Many counts were recorded for this clonotype. The J gene is TRBJ2-3, the V gene TRBV7-2, with D unresolved. The V gene's germline CDR1 is SGHTA and CDR2 FQGNSA. Trimming removed 8 bases at V and 0 bases at J, with 12 bases between. The CDR3 contains 14 residues. The CDR3 DNA reads TGTGCCAGCGGGCCGGGCCTTAGCACAGATACGCAGTATTTT. Translation: CASGPGLSTDTQYF.

Concerning this clonotype: Because the CDR3's place on the DNA is in doubt, the DNA is left out and the CDR3 is given as listed by TCRdb. CDR3 region: CATMIDQIYNSPLHFGNGQPQHF. This sequence joins TRBV10-3 and TRBJ1-5. The CDR3 is 23 residues long, counting both termini. Germline V gene sequence: CDR1 ENHRY, CDR2 SYGVKD.

The count of this clonotype is one. The V call is TRBV6-6, the J call TRBJ2-5, with D tentatively TRBD2 (6 bases). The CDR3 sequence is 13 residues long. Germline V gene sequence: CDR1 MNHNY, CDR2 SVGAGI (reference sequence). Trimming pared 7 bases from V and 4 bases from J, leaving 13 bases between. The CDR3 loop reads CASNLRELETQYF. The DNA of the CDR3 is TGTGCCAGCAACCTACGGGAGTTAGAGACCCAGTACTTC.